In this sample, the clone carrying this T cell receptor beta chain turned up once. Its antigen is undetermined. This sample was taken from a study of CD8 T cells in Susac syndrome. Study observations and caveats: The TCR sequencing and HLA analysis in the study involved a relatively small number of individuals, as the study acknowledged.

Purification of the CD8+ and CD4+ T cells relied on negative isolation, and TEMRA cells underwent FACS enrichment. With random hexamers, roughly 0.45 to 1 ug RNA was reverse transcribed. Coverage of TCR beta CDR3 amplification by immunoSEQ multiplex PCR extended to 54 Vbeta and 13 Jbeta. TCRdb fed the immunoSEQ multiplex PCR reads into MiXCR, producing one record per CDR3 protein. This table has about 300,000 distinct CDR3 sequences, approximately 85% appearing once. Looked up from germline, CDR1 is LGHDT and CDR2 is YNNKEL (reference sequence). Trimming removed 5 bases from V and 3 bases from J, with 15 bases in between. This CDR3 is 15 amino acids long.

The origin of this receptor is a human donor with multiple sclerosis. V usage is TRBV3-1 and J usage is TRBJ2-3; D is possibly TRBD2 (6 bases). Sequenced sample: CD8+ T cells from PBMCs. CDR3 sequence reads: CASSDGEVETDTQYF. CDR3 nucleotide sequence: TGTGCCAGCAGCGACGGGGAGGTCGAGACAGATACGCAGTATTTT.